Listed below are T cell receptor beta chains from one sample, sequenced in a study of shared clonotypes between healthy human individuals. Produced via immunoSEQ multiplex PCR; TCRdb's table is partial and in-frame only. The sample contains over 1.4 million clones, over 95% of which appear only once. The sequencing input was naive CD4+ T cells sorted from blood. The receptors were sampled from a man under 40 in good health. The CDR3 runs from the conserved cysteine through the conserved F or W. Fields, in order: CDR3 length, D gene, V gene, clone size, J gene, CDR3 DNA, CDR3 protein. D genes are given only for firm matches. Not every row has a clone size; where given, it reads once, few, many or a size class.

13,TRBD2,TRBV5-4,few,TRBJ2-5,TGTGCCAGCAGCTTTAGCGGGAGTGAGACCCAGTACTTC,CASSFSGSETQYF
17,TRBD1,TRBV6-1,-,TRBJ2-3,TGTGCCAGCAGTGAAGTTGGGGGACAGGGTCCCCAAAGTACGCAGTATTTT,CASSEVGGQGPQSTQYF
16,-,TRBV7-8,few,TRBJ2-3,TGTGCCAGCAGCCCCGCCACGGCCGCCCACACAGATACGCAGTATTTT,CASSPATAAHTDTQYF
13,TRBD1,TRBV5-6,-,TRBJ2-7,TGTGCCAGCAGCTCTACAGGGGGGCTAAAGCAGTACTTC,CASSSTGGLKQYF
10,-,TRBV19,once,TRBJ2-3,TGTGCCACACTGGGAGATACGCAGTATTTT,CATLGDTQYF
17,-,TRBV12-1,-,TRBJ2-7,TGTGCCAGCAGCTTTTGTTCCCTAGCTGGGAGCTCCTACGAGCAGTACTTC,CASSFCSLAGSSYEQYF
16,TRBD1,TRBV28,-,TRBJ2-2,TGTGCCAGCACCATGGGGGACAGGGGTGCTCGGGGGGAGCTGTTTTTT,CASTMGDRGARGELFF
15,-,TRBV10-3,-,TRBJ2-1,TGTGCCATCACCGAGGGGGACTCTAGGGGAGGGGAGCAGTTCTTC,CAITEGDSRGGEQFF
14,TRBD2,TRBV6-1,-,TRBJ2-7,TGTGCCAGCAGTCAGACTAGCGGGAGCTACGAGCAGTACTTC,CASSQTSGSYEQYF
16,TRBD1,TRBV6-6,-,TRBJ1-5,TGTGCCAGCAGCACCACCGGACAGGCTAGCAATCAGCCCCAGCATTTT,CASSTTGQASNQPQHF
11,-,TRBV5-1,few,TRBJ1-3,TGCGCCAGCATGGGGGGAAACACCATATATTTT,CASMGGNTIYF
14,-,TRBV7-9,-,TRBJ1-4,TGTGCCAGCAGCTTAGGGGGGGCTCGGGAAAAACTGTTTTTT,CASSLGGAREKLFF
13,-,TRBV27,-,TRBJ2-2,TGTGCCAGCAGCTTAATCAGGGCCGGGGAGCTGTTTTTT,CASSLIRAGELFF
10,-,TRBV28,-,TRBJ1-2,TGTGCCACCTTCAGGTATGGCTACACCTTC,CATFRYGYTF
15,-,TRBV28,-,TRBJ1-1,TGTGCCAGCAGTTTTATCGGGGTGGAGAACACTGAAGCTTTCTTT,CASSFIGVENTEAFF
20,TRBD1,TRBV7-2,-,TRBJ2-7,TGTGCCAGCAGCTTAGCGGTCGGGACAGGGGGCCGCCAGGGGTCTTACGAGCAGTACTTC,CASSLAVGTGGRQGSYEQYF
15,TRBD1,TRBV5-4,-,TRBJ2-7,TGTGCCAGCAGGCGCACAGGGGGCTTGTTATACGAGCAGTACTTC,CASRRTGGLLYEQYF
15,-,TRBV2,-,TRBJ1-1,TGTGCCAGCAGTGAATTCCTCCCAAACAAACCTGAAGCTTTCTTT,CASSEFLPNKPEAFF
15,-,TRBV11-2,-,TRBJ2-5,TGTGCCAGCAGTCCCACCCCAAATCACCAAGAGACCCAGTACTTC,CASSPTPNHQETQYF
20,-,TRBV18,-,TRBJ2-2,TGTGCCAGCTCCTCGGCGGGACGGCAAGAACCCGGTGCGAACTTGGGGGAGCTGTTTTTT,CASSSAGRQEPGANLGELFF
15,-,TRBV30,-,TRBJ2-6,TGTGCCTGGAACAACAGGGAGGCTGGGGCCAACGTCCTGACTTTC,CAWNNREAGANVLTF
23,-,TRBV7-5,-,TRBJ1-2,TGTGCCAGAAGCTTTGGCTTACTCCAGTTCCGGGGACAGCCAGTTAACCCTAACTATGGCTACACCTTC,CARSFGLLQFRGQPVNPNYGYTF
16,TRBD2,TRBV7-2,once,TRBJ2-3,TGTGCCAGCAGCTCCCGGACCGGCCGGGGGGCAGATACGCAGTATTTT,CASSSRTGRGADTQYF
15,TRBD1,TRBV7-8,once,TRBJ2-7,TGTGCCAGCAGCTTACGCCGGGACAGTCCCTACGAGCAGTACTTC,CASSLRRDSPYEQYF
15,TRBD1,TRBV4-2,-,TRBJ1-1,TGTGCCAGCAGCGGACGGGACAGGGCACGCACTGAAGCTTTCTTT,CASSGRDRARTEAFF
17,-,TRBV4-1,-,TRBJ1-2,TGCGCCAGCAGCCAAGAACGGGGACCGGCCCAGAACTATGGCTACACCTTC,CASSQERGPAQNYGYTF
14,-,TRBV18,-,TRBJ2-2,TGTGCCAGCTCCCCGAGACTTAACACCGGGGAGCTGTTTTTT,CASSPRLNTGELFF
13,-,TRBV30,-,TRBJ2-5,TGTGCCTGGAGTGGCTCGGCACAAGAGACCCAGTACTTC,CAWSGSAQETQYF
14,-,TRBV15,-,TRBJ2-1,TGTGCCACCAGTGAAGGGGCGTCGGGGAATGAGCAGTTCTTC,CATSEGASGNEQFF
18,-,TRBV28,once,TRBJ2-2,TGTGCCAGCAGTTTATTAGCCCCTAGGGGCGCTGAAACCGGGGAGCTGTTTTTT,CASSLLAPRGAETGELFF
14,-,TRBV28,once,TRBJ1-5,TGTGCCAGCAGTCAGGGCGGGGTGGGTCAGCCCCAGCATTTT,CASSQGGVGQPQHF
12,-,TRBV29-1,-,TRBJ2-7,TGCAGCGTCACAGGGTCCTCCTACGAGCAGTACTTC,CSVTGSSYEQYF
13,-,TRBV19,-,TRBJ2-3,TGTGCCAGTAAACCAGGGTGGGAAGATACGCAGTATTTT,CASKPGWEDTQYF
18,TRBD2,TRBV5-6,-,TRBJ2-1,TGTGCCAGCAGCTTTCTAGCGGGAGGCCTCAGCTCCTACAATGAGCAGTTCTTC,CASSFLAGGLSSYNEQFF
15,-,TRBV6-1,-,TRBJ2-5,TGTGCCAGCAGAAGGGGTCCCGAGGGGATCGAGACCCAGTACTTC,CASRRGPEGIETQYF
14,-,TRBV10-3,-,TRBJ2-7,TGTGCCATCAGGCCGGACATACTCTACGGCGAGCAGTACTTC,CAIRPDILYGEQYF
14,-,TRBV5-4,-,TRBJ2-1,TGTGCCAGCAGCTCCCCGGGACAAATCCCTCTTCAGTTCTTC,CASSSPGQIPLQFF
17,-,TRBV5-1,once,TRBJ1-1,TGCGCCAGCAGCTTGGCCTGGGGCCGTCAGGGTAACACTGAAGCTTTCTTT,CASSLAWGRQGNTEAFF
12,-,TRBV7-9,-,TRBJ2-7,TGTGCCAGCAGCTTCGTAGCCTCTGAGCAGTACTTC,CASSFVASEQYF
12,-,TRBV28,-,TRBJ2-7,TGTGCCAGCTCAGGTGTCTTGGACGAGCAGTACTTC,CASSGVLDEQYF
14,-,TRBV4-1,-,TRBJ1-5,TGCGCCAGCAGCCAAGATGCTAGCAATCAGCCCCAGCATTTT,CASSQDASNQPQHF
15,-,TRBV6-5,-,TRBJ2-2,TGTGCCAGCAGACAGGACCGGGTTTGGGCCGGGGAGCTGTTTTTT,CASRQDRVWAGELFF
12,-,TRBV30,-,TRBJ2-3,TGTGCCTGGGGACAGTCTACAGATACGCAGTATTTT,CAWGQSTDTQYF
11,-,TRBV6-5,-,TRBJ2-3,TGTGCCAGCAGTTCTCAGGGGCCGCAGTATTTT,CASSSQGPQYF
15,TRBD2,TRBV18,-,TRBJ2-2,TGTGCCAGCTCGCCCGGGACTAGCGGCACCGGGGAGCTGTTTTTT,CASSPGTSGTGELFF
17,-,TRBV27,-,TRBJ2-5,TGTGCCAGCAGTCCCGCCCCGGGACGGGCTCGGGAAAAGACCCAGTACTTC,CASSPAPGRAREKTQYF
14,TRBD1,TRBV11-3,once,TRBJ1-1,TGTGCCAGCAGCCAAGGACAGGGGAGGACTGAAGCTTTCTTT,CASSQGQGRTEAFF
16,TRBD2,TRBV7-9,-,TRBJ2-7,TGTGCCAGCAGCTTAGTTCTAGCGGGACCATCCTACGAGCAGTACTTC,CASSLVLAGPSYEQYF
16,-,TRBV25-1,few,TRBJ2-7,TGTGCCAGCAGTGAAATGGACGGGGTTGGGGGCTACGAGCAGTACTTC,CASSEMDGVGGYEQYF
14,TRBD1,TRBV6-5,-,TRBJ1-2,TGTGCCAGCAGTACCCACAGGGGTTCCTATGGCTACACCTTC,CASSTHRGSYGYTF
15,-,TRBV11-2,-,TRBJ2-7,TGTGCCAGCAGCTTAGAACGGGTTCTGTTCTACGAGCAGTACTTC,CASSLERVLFYEQYF
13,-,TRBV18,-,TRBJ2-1,TGTGCCAGCTCACCAGACAATGGGGATGAGCAGTTCTTC,CASSPDNGDEQFF
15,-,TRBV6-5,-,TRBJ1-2,TGTGCCAGCACCGGGAGGCCCACAGGGCGGTATGGCTACACCTTC,CASTGRPTGRYGYTF
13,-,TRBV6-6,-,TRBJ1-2,TGTGCCAGCAGTTCTAACTCTAACTATGGCTACACCTTC,CASSSNSNYGYTF